These 17 T cell receptor beta chains came from one sample sequenced in a study of CD8 T cells in Susac syndrome. RNA in amounts of about 0.5 to 1 ug was reverse transcribed with random hexamers. Via MiXCR, TCRdb re-called the immunoSEQ multiplex PCR reads, giving one row per CDR3 protein. This table has roughly 190,000 distinct CDR3 sequences, roughly 94% appearing once. The specimen sequenced was CD4+ T cells from PBMCs. The receptors come from a human donor in good health.

The CDR3 region has the DNA TGCTCTACAGGTGATGGCGGATACGAGCAGTACTTC. Translation gives CSTGDGGYEQYF. The gene calls are TRBV20-1 and TRBJ2-7, with D perhaps matching TRBD1 (5 bases). Germline CDR1 and CDR2: DFQATT and SNEGSKA (reference sequence). The CDR3 consists of 12 residues.

For the CDR3, the DNA is TGTGCCAGCATCACAGGGGGCTCCGGGGAGCTGTTTTTT. This gives the protein CASITGGSGELFF. The rearrangement uses TRBV12-3 or TRBV12-4 and TRBJ2-2; 9 bases are shared with TRBD1. The CDR3 has 13 amino acids. V shed 7 bases and J 6 bases; nucleotides not matched to a gene: 3.

CDR3: CASSLAGDRTYEQYF. The CDR3 nucleotides read TGTGCCAGCAGCTTAGCTGGGGACAGAACGTACGAGCAGTACTTC. This chain joins TRBV7-9 and TRBJ2-7; 7 positions match TRBD1. Losses at the gene ends were 0 bases for V and 4 bases for J; bases not matched to a gene: 6. The CDR3 totals 15 residues. Germline CDR1 is SEHNR and CDR2 is FQNEAQ (reference sequence).

The rearrangement uses TRBV5-1 and TRBJ2-7; D perhaps matches TRBD2 (5 bases). V shed 3 bases and J shed 4 bases, with 14 bases lying between them. CDR1 is SGHRS, CDR2 YFSETQ, per germline. The CDR3 has 14 residues. This CDR3 reads CASSSSPLAYEQYF. In nucleotides, the CDR3 is TGCGCCAGCAGCTCGTCACCTCTAGCATACGAGCAGTACTTC. Full variable domain (rest looked up from reference TRBV5-1 and TRBJ2-7): KAGVTQTPRYLIKTRGQQVTLSCSPISGHRSVSWYQQTPGQGLQFLFEYFSETQRNKGNFPGRFSGRQFSNSRSEMNVSTLELGDSALYLCASSSSPLAYEQYFGPGTRLTVT.

This chain uses TRBV30 with TRBJ2-3, with a tentative D call TRBD2 (6 bases). Germline CDR1 reads GTSNPN; CDR2 reads SVGIG (reference sequence). The CDR3 runs 16 residues. The V gene lost 2 bases and the J gene lost 4 bases, with 19 bases spanning the gap. The CDR3 nucleotides are TGTGCCTGGAGTCCCTCCCCTAGCGAGGATGCAGATACGCAGTATTTT. This sequence encodes CAWSPSPSEDADTQYF.

CDR3 sequence reads: CASRPTGGDQPQHF. CDR3 coding DNA: TGTGCCAGCAGACCCACAGGGGGGGATCAGCCCCAGCATTTT. V and J are TRBV6-2 or TRBV6-3 and TRBJ1-5, with 8 bases lining up with TRBD1. CDR1 is MNHEY, CDR2 SVGEGT, per germline. This CDR3 has 14 residues. V gave up 6 bases and J gave up 5 bases; unmatched junction bases: 6.

CDR3 DNA: TGTGCCAGCAGCTTAGATCTGGAGCAGTACTTC. Protein: CASSLDLEQYF. J is TRBJ2-7 and V is TRBV5-6; D remains ambiguous. The CDR3 contains 11 residues. The germline CDR1 and CDR2 sequences are SGHDT and YYEEEE. The V gene lost 2 bases and the J gene lost 7 bases, with 7 bases spanning the gap.

The J gene is TRBJ1-5, the V gene TRBV3-1; 7 bases line up with TRBD1. V shed 5 bases and J 5 bases; nucleotides not matched to a gene: 6. CDR1 LGHDT and CDR2 YNNKEL come from the germline V gene (reference sequence). The CDR3 totals 14 residues. The CDR3 DNA is TGTGCCAGCAGCGACAGGGTTAATTATCAGCCCCAGCATTTT. It yields the protein CASSDRVNYQPQHF.

This clonotype was picked up one time. V gene TRBV7-9 combines with J gene TRBJ1-2; 9 bases fit TRBD1. The trim removed 4 bases at V and 3 bases at J, leaving 9 bases unmatched. Germline V gene sequence: CDR1 SEHNR, CDR2 FQNEAQ (reference sequence). The CDR3 has 16 residues. Here the CDR3 DNA reads TGTGCCAGCAGCTCACTGGGACAGGGAGTATACTATGGCTACACCTTC. It yields the protein CASSSLGQGVYYGYTF.

The V call is TRBV30, the J call TRBJ2-2; D not certain. Per germline, CDR1 GTSNPN and CDR2 SVGIG (reference sequence). Trimming removed 1 base at V and 5 bases at J, with 8 bases between. This CDR3 comprises 13 residues. The CDR3 is CAWSGRATGELFF. CDR3 nucleotide sequence: TGTGCCTGGAGTGGAAGAGCTACCGGGGAGCTGTTTTTT.

This chain connects TRBV2 to TRBJ2-1; 11 nucleotides line up with TRBD2. The junction had 4 bases not matched to a gene; V was cut back by 7 bases and J by 8 bases. This CDR3 is 13 amino acids long. Per the germline V gene, CDR1 is SNHLY and CDR2 is FYNNEI. CDR3 nucleotide sequence: TGTGCCAGCAAGGGACTAGCGGTGGATGAGCAGTTCTTC. The encoded protein is CASKGLAVDEQFF.

The chain joins TRBV28 to TRBJ2-6; D may correspond to TRBD1 or TRBD2 (5 bases each). V was clipped by 3 bases and J by 10 bases, with 16 bases between them. Germline V lookup: CDR1 MDHEN, CDR2 SYDVKM. The CDR3 length is 15 residues. DNA of the CDR3: TGTGCCAGCAGTTTGCCGACTTCGGGGCGGAACGTCCTGACTTTC. Translation: CASSLPTSGRNVLTF.

The chain recombines TRBV6-5 with TRBJ1-5; D is possibly TRBD1 (5 bases). Trimming took off 4 bases at V and 2 bases at J, with 18 bases between the two ends. Germline V gene lookup returns CDR1 MNHEY and CDR2 SVGAGI. The CDR3 is made up of 17 amino acids. In nucleotides, the CDR3 is TGTGCCAGCAGTTCTTCAGGGACCGTCCGAGGCAATCAGCCCCAGCATTTT. Translating it yields CASSSSGTVRGNQPQHF.

The rearrangement joins TRBV30 to TRBJ1-1; D unclear. The CDR3 consists of 11 residues. The germline V gene encodes CDR1 GTSNPN and CDR2 SVGIG (reference sequence). Trimming took 5 bases from V and 1 from J, leaving 5 bases between them. The CDR3 spells CAWAANTEAFF. DNA of the CDR3: TGTGCCTGGGCGGCGAACACTGAAGCTTTCTTT. Filled out from reference TRBV30 and TRBJ1-1, the complete variable domain reads SQTIHQWPATLVQPVGSPLSLECTVEGTSNPNLYWYRQAAGRGLQLLFYSVGIGQISSEVPQNLSASRPQDRQFILSSKKLLLSDSGFYLCAWAANTEAFFGQGTRLTVV.

The V and J genes are TRBV20-1 and TRBJ2-2; D possibly corresponds to TRBD1 (5 bases). The germline V gene encodes CDR1 DFQATT and CDR2 SNEGSKA (reference sequence). V was shortened by 6 bases and J by 5 bases, with 13 bases between the two germline ends. CDR3 length equals 13 residues. CDR3 DNA: TGCAGTGCAGTTATGACAGTAACCGGGGAGCTGTTTTTT. The encoded protein is CSAVMTVTGELFF.

J is TRBJ2-1 and V is TRBV20-1, with 9 positions matching TRBD2. V lost 4 bases, J lost 3 bases, and 10 bases stayed unmatched. The CDR3 sequence is 16 residues long. CDR1 and CDR2 (germline): DFQATT, SNEGSKA (reference sequence). The DNA for the CDR3 is TGCAGTGCTATCACCCGACTAGCGGAAGACTACAATGAGCAGTTCTTC. Translating it yields CSAITRLAEDYNEQFF.

This clonotype was detected once. The CDR3 protein is CATSRHRGGNTGELFF. The CDR3 bases are TGTGCCACCAGCAGACACCGAGGGGGGAACACCGGGGAGCTGTTTTTT. The gene calls are TRBV15 and TRBJ2-2, with a tentative D call TRBD1 (6 bases). Trimming took off 2 bases at V and 1 base at J, with 11 bases between the two ends. CDR3 length equals 16 residues. The germline gives CDR1 LNHNV, CDR2 YYDKDF (reference sequence).